A single T cell receptor beta chain is shown here with its context. The antigen it recognizes is unknown. Within one base of it there is no much larger clone, and no base qualities were kept. Using the deep immunoSEQ assay, TCR CDR3 regions were amplified from genomic DNA by multiplex PCR. Extracted genomic DNA from each cell subset was spread evenly across all wells of several immunoSEQ 96-well plates, with each plate serving as a replicate. Each replicate PCR for sorted subsets received about 220 ng genomic DNA, equal to 28,000 or so T cell genomes. Purified libraries were quantified with a Qubit 3.0 fluorometer, sized on a Bioanalyzer 2100, and re-quantified with the KAPA Library Quantification kit. Every immunoSEQ 96-well plate was sequenced on a separate single-read 150-cycle Illumina NextSeq 550 flow cell. On the authors' methods: Because the immunoSEQ output included only junctional sequences and no quality scores, the filtering could not be the same as the filtering used for full-length reads. To assign V/J genes and CDR3, sequences were annotated against IMGT germline references using PyIR, a Python wrapper for IgBLAST v1.9. Reads were removed for weak V/J assignments (E-value above 1e-6), missing CDR3, stop codons, out-of-frame junctions, or ambiguous translated residues. V3J clonotypes were defined as sequences sharing the same inferred V gene, J gene, and CDR3 amino acid sequence. Percentage overlap between repertoires was calculated by dividing the number of shared unique clonotypes by the size of the smaller repertoire. Repertoire richness was assessed with RTK rarefaction, the Chao1 estimator, and Recon v2.1 estimates of unobserved clonotypes. OLGA was used to compute generation probabilities for all TCRbeta clonotypes that the gDNA method yielded from a handful of donors. TCRdb stores this immuneACCESS table with in-frame sequences only. Part of the clones is absent; in the studies checked, under half of the shortfall reflects unresolved V genes, and no reason is known for the rest. V, J and clone size are taken as reported in that table, and D and trimming were inferred from the DNA itself. Present in this sample are some 550,000 clones, more than 95% of which were seen just once. Of the sample, 0.057% is held by the ten largest clones.

The data originate from a study of shared clonotypes between healthy human individuals (dated by TCRdb to about 2020). In the study overall: The cohort included three men and a couple of women between 18 and 49 years of age. Per donor, three plates each were used for CD4 naive and CD4 memory, two for CD8 naive, and one for CD8 memory. Different laboratories and diverse techniques were used to prepare libraries and sequence TCR repertoires, to increase sequencing depth and limit assay-specific biases. The study deeply sequenced blood TCR repertoires of about 5 healthy adults to estimate repertoire size and the extent of clonotype sharing between individuals. Per donor, leukapheresis produced somewhere between about 0.8 and 9.5 billion PBMCs.

The research as a whole found: Incomplete sequencing was indicated by rarefaction of sorted-subset datasets, despite the large sequencing depth. Larger estimated clonotype richness was generally found for naive subsets than for memory subsets. Compared with non-shared clonotypes, clonotypes shared by all four sorted-subset donors had higher generation probabilities. Pairwise subsampling indicated that sequencing depth was expected to affect the degree of clonotype sharing among donors. Sampling was restricted to blood, and TCR repertoires in tissues likely differ from the TCR repertoires found in blood. Sharing across several donors was observed for around 5% of naive CD4, less than 4% of naive CD8, 2% to 2.5% of memory CD4, and around 0.4% of memory CD8 clonotypes. The small number of donors limited the genetic and exposure-history diversity represented.

The donors were healthy, HIV-negative adults who had no recently reported acute infections or vaccinations. Every donor was a Caucasian adult residing in Nashville, Tennessee, USA. Magnetic negative selection was used to enrich CD4+ T cells, after which naive cells were positively selected on CD45RA and the negative fraction became the memory subset. Blood was obtained by leukapheresis, after which PBMCs were separated by Ficoll-Histopaque density gradient centrifugation and cryopreserved in liquid nitrogen vapor phase. Purity and quantity of every magnetically sorted T cell population were checked by analytical flow cytometry. Each sorted fraction had its genomic DNA isolated and then quantified by UV absorbance on a Nanodrop 2000c. Relative to germline, V is missing 4 bases and J is missing 1 base, with 5 bases of the junction outside any gene match. CDR1 and CDR2 are read off the germline V gene as SGHDT and YYEEEE. There are 15 amino acids in the CDR3, from cysteine to phenylalanine inclusive. Kept here is only the CDR3 DNA, which spans 45 bases and is read in frame from base 1.

The TCR originated in a woman aged 25 to 39 in good health. The sequencing sample was made of naive CD4+ T cells sorted from blood. In light of the paper, this sample's cell subset or site label describes: CD45RA+ positively selected. The V and J segments used are TRBV5-6 and TRBJ1-2, and TRBD1 matches 9 of the central bases. The nucleotide sequence reads TGTGCCAGCAGCCCGTGGGACAGGGATAACTATGGCTACACCTTC. Protein translation: CASSPWDRDNYGYTF.